This T cell receptor beta chain was captured by sequencing in a study of OX40 agonist ivuxolimab in advanced cancers. For this clone: Its target is not known.

Patients with autoimmune history or systemic immunosuppression were excluded. Clones were read by immunoSEQ multiplex PCR, and TCRdb kept only the in-frame ones, dropping some. The sample lists 57,000 or so clones, 84% occurring once. General study results and limits: Some of the lowest clonal expansion was seen in partial responders at 0.1-3.0 mg/kg.

Germline CDR1 MNHNS, CDR2 SASEGT. The CDR3 length is 16 residues. The trim removed 4 bases at V and 7 bases at J, leaving 13 bases unmatched. The sequence came from an adult with an advanced solid tumor such as melanoma, head and neck, liver or kidney cancer. Source: CD4+ or CD8+ T cells sorted from blood, taken in a trial of the OX40 agonist ivuxolimab. The chain joins TRBV6-1 to TRBJ1-5, with 7 positions matching TRBD1. The CDR3: CASSANDRVLGQPQHF. The CDR3 DNA follows: TGTGCCAGCAGTGCCAACGACAGGGTCCTAGGACAGCCCCAGCATTTT.